The 13 T cell receptor beta chains given below trace back to one sample, sequenced in a study of blood T cell repertoires in COVID-19. Sequenced by immunoSEQ multiplex PCR; TCRdb stores in-frame clones only, minus some. The data show 200,000 or so clones, about 80% seen once. The specimen sequenced was peripheral blood. The receptors originated from a human donor with acute or convalescent COVID-19. The donor label of this sample is uncertain.

The V call is TRBV9, the J call TRBJ2-4, with D possibly matching TRBD2 (6 bases). V was cut by 3 bases and J by 1 base, with 11 bases left in between. The CDR3 loop spans 15 amino acids. Per the germline V gene, CDR1 is SGDLS and CDR2 is YYNGEE. CDR3 loop: CASSAGTFAKNIQYF. The CDR3 bases are TGTGCCAGCAGCGCCGGGACTTTTGCCAAAAACATTCAGTACTTC. The variable domain in full, with the rest retrieved from reference TRBV9 and TRBJ2-4, is DSGVTQTPKHLITATGQRVTLRCSPRSGDLSVYWYQQSLDQGLQFLIQYYNGEERAKGNILERFSAQQFPDLHSELNLSSLELGDSALYFCASSAGTFAKNIQYFGAGTRLSVL.

The count of this clone is one. This chain uses TRBV27 with TRBJ2-5; 14 bases line up with TRBD2. With 4 bases clipped from V and 1 base from J, the junction kept 11 bases outside the gene matches. This CDR3 contains 19 residues. Germline CDR1 MNHEY, CDR2 SMNVEV (reference sequence). The CDR3: CASSSFGTSGSGSQETQYF. For the CDR3, the DNA is TGTGCCAGCAGTTCTTTCGGGACTAGCGGGAGTGGGAGCCAAGAGACCCAGTACTTC.

This chain links TRBV11-2 with TRBJ1-2; D may be TRBD1 (5 bases). V lost 3 bases to trimming and J lost 7 bases, with 9 bases between them. The CDR3 runs to 12 residues. In germline, CDR1 is SGHAT, CDR2 FQNNGV. Written as DNA, the CDR3 is TGTGCCAGCAGCTTCCAGGGTTTTGGCTACACCTTC. Encoded protein: CASSFQGFGYTF.

This chain links TRBV11-2 with TRBJ2-1; D may be TRBD2 (6 bases). The CDR3 is 14 amino acids. Trimming left V 4 bases short and J 3 bases short, with 10 bases between. Germline CDR1 and CDR2: SGHAT and FQNNGV. CDR3 residues: CASSSAGNYNEQFF. The CDR3 DNA reads TGTGCCAGCAGCTCGGCGGGGAACTACAATGAGCAGTTCTTC.

The chain is built from TRBV7-9 and TRBJ1-1, with 8 positions matching TRBD1. The CDR3 is made up of 14 amino acids. J gave up 5 bases and V 5 bases, and 7 bases lay outside the gene matches. Looked up from germline, CDR1 is SEHNR and CDR2 is FQNEAQ (reference sequence). The CDR3 nucleotides are TGTGCCAGCAGCGTGACAGGGGACGTGACTGAAGCTTTCTTT. It specifies CASSVTGDVTEAFF.

The CDR3 here is CASSRQDNQPQHF. Written as DNA, the CDR3 is TGTGCCAGCAGCAGACAGGACAATCAGCCCCAGCATTTT. This rearrangement joins TRBV12-3 or TRBV12-4 to TRBJ1-5, with a weak D call TRBD1 (6 bases). Trimming left V 6 bases short and J 3 bases short, with 9 bases between. The CDR3 loop spans 13 amino acids.

V and J are TRBV13 and TRBJ2-3, with TRBD1 as a possible D gene (6 bases). Trimming left V 4 bases short and J 3 bases short, with 17 bases between. The CDR3 has 16 amino acids. Germline CDR1 PRHDT, CDR2 FYEKMQ (reference sequence). The CDR3 protein is CASSSRSGVKTDTQYF. The CDR3 bases are TGTGCCAGCAGCTCTAGGTCAGGGGTCAAGACAGATACGCAGTATTTT.

The CDR3 spells CASSLTPDTDTQYF. CDR3 sequence (DNA): TGCGCCAGCAGCTTGACCCCAGACACAGATACGCAGTATTTT. The chain joins TRBV5-1 to TRBJ2-3; D not certain. The V end was cut by 1 base, the J end by 2 bases, with 8 bases between. The CDR3 extends over 14 amino acids. Germline values: CDR1 SGHRS, CDR2 YFSETQ. Based on the CDR3 plus reference TRBV5-1 and TRBJ2-3, the full variable domain is KAGVTQTPRYLIKTRGQQVTLSCSPISGHRSVSWYQQTPGQGLQFLFEYFSETQRNKGNFPGRFSGRQFSNSRSEMNVSTLELGDSALYLCASSLTPDTDTQYFGPGTRLTVL.

The chain is built from TRBV4-2 and TRBJ1-2; 10 bases align to TRBD1. With V trimmed by 2 bases and J by 3 bases, 6 bases remained unmatched. The CDR3 has 16 amino acids. CDR1 LGHNA and CDR2 YNFKEQ come from the germline V gene. CDR3 in amino acids: CASSQRQGAFDYGYTF. Here the CDR3 DNA reads TGTGCCAGCAGCCAAAGACAGGGGGCCTTTGACTATGGCTACACCTTC.

The rearrangement uses TRBV9 and TRBJ1-1, with D possibly TRBD1 on 6 matching bases. Germline V gene lookup returns CDR1 SGDLS and CDR2 YYNGEE. CDR3 length: 15 amino acids. V lost 3 bases, J lost 5 bases, and 17 bases lay in between. CDR3 loop: CASSARGVGGTEAFF. The CDR3 nucleotides read TGTGCCAGCAGCGCCAGGGGCGTGGGAGGGACTGAAGCTTTCTTT.

The chain links TRBV7-2 to TRBJ2-1, with TRBD2 identical over 14 bases. The trim removed 7 bases at V and 1 base at J, leaving 12 bases unmatched. The length of the CDR3 is 19 residues. Germline CDR1 and CDR2: SGHTA and FQGNSA. The CDR3 loop reads CASNLGTSGRQGSYNEQFF. The CDR3 bases are TGTGCCAGCAACCTCGGGACTAGCGGGAGACAAGGGTCCTACAATGAGCAGTTCTTC.

The chain carries TRBV4-1 and TRBJ1-4, with D uncertain. The CDR3 covers 15 residues. Trimming took off 1 base at V and 8 bases at J, with 14 bases between the two ends. From germline, CDR1 is MGHRA and CDR2 YSYEKL. CDR3: CASSQVIDGREKLFF. The CDR3 DNA follows: TGCGCCAGCAGCCAAGTTATCGATGGTCGGGAAAAACTGTTTTTT.

V gene TRBV6-5 combines with J gene TRBJ1-6; 10 nucleotides line up with TRBD1. The CDR3 loop spans 14 amino acids. Trimming removed 6 bases from V and 10 bases from J; junction bases left unmatched: 6. From germline, CDR1 is MNHEY and CDR2 SVGAGI. The CDR3 nucleotides read TGTGCCAGCAGGCCGGGACAGGGGTACTCACCCCTCCACTTT. It is translated as CASRPGQGYSPLHF.